This T cell receptor (beta chain) was recovered during a study of neoadjuvant anti-PD-1 for oral cavity cancer. Patients had HPV-negative, locally advanced oral cavity squamous cell carcinoma. Clones were sequenced by immunoSEQ multiplex PCR, and TCRdb holds only the in-frame ones, with some missing. The sample holds fewer than 70,000 clones; more than 60% are singletons and the top ten take around 2.6%. Trimming removed 7 bases from V and 6 bases from J, with 16 bases in between. Germline V gene lookup returns CDR1 MNHEY and CDR2 SMNVEV (reference sequence). The CDR3 has 14 residues. This specimen was PBMCs, taken before nivolumab (anti-PD-1) treatment. The chain joins TRBV27 to TRBJ2-1, with D perhaps given as TRBD1 or TRBD2 (5 bases each). The sequence was obtained from a person between 35 and 79 years old with oral cavity squamous cell carcinoma. The CDR3 sequence is CASTPRDGRNEQFF. CDR3 nucleotides: TGTGCCAGCACCCCCAGGGACGGCCGCAATGAGCAGTTCTTC.